These T cell receptor beta chains were read from a single sample in a study of T cells after yellow fever vaccination. TCRdb ran MiXCR on the 5' RACE reads and lists one entry per CDR3 protein. The sample includes 95,000 to 150,000 distinct CDR3 sequences, more than 6.5% of them seen just once. Sample: CD4+ T cells sorted from PBMCs, taken 10 to 11 days after the first yellow fever vaccination. These receptors all come from a man younger than 30 who received the YFV17D yellow fever vaccine. Each CDR3 is given with its conserved first and last residue. A D gene is named only where the DNA matches it firmly. Clone size appears in some rows only: once, few, many, or a class for an expanded clone.

abundance | j_gene | d_gene | v_gene | CDR3nt | CDR3aa
many | TRBJ1-4 | . | TRBV4-1 | TGCGCCAGCAGCCAAAACGATGAAAAACTGTTTTTT | CASSQNDEKLFF
many | TRBJ1-2 | . | TRBV10-3 | TGTGCCATCAGTGTTAGCGGAACAGGCGATGGCTACACCTTC | CAISVSGTGDGYTF
once | TRBJ1-1 | . | TRBV29-1 | TGCAGCGCCAGGACAGAGAAAGCTTTCTTT | CSARTEKAFF
. | TRBJ2-5 | . | TRBV5-3 | TGTGCCAGGGGCCCTGGGCAGAAAGAGACCCAGTACTTC | CARGPGQKETQYF
many | TRBJ1-2 | TRBD1 | TRBV6-1 | TGTGCCAGCACTGCCAGGGGGCTTCCTAACTATGGCTACACCTTC | CASTARGLPNYGYTF
few | TRBJ2-2 | . | TRBV7-2 | TGTGCCAGCAGCTTAATGAGGTCGAACACCGGGGAGCTGTTTTTT | CASSLMRSNTGELFF
many | TRBJ2-5 | . | TRBV6-1 | TGTGCCAGCCGAAAAGAACTAGAGACCCAGTACTTC | CASRKELETQYF
many | TRBJ2-5 | . | TRBV5-1 | TGCGCCAGCAGTTGGGCGACCGGGGGTCCGGAGACCCAGTACTTC | CASSWATGGPETQYF
many | TRBJ2-5 | . | TRBV27 | TGTGCCAGCAGTTTATCGTGGCAGCCCGGAGAGACCCAGTACTTC | CASSLSWQPGETQYF
many | TRBJ2-2 | TRBD2 | TRBV7-3 | TGTGCCAGCAGCGTAGCGGGGGGCACCGGGGAGCTGTTTTTT | CASSVAGGTGELFF
. | TRBJ2-4 | . | TRBV6-1 | TGTGCCAGTCAACCCCGGGACGGTAAAAACATTCAGTACTTC | CASQPRDGKNIQYF
many | TRBJ1-4 | TRBD1 | TRBV20-1 | TGCAGTGCTATTACAGGGGGCGACGAAAAACTGTTTTTT | CSAITGGDEKLFF
many | TRBJ2-4 | . | TRBV20-1 | TGCAGTGCCGAATCCCCAGCCAAAAACATTCAGTACTTC | CSAESPAKNIQYF
many | TRBJ1-5 | TRBD1 | TRBV27 | TGTGCCAGCAGTTTTTCGGGACAGGTTAATCAGCCCCAGCATTTT | CASSFSGQVNQPQHF
many | TRBJ2-5 | . | TRBV20-1 | TGCAGTGCTAGATCGGGTAGGGGAGAGACCCAGTACTTC | CSARSGRGETQYF
many | TRBJ1-3 | TRBD1 | TRBV7-2 | TGTGCCAGCGGCCGTACCGGGACAGGGCCCAACACCATATATTTT | CASGRTGTGPNTIYF
many | TRBJ1-1 | . | TRBV5-4 | TGTGCCAGCAGCTTGGACAGCCGGCAAGCTTTCTTT | CASSLDSRQAFF
many | TRBJ1-1 | . | TRBV5-1 | TGCGCCAGCAGCTTGGGAACCACAGTGAACACTGAAGCTTTCTTT | CASSLGTTVNTEAFF
many | TRBJ1-5 | . | TRBV4-3 | TGCGCCAGCAGCCGGAGGTTGGGCGGGAGCAATCAGCCCCAGCATTTT | CASSRRLGGSNQPQHF
many | TRBJ2-2 | . | TRBV10-3 | TGTGCCATCAGGGGGACGGCAAACACCGGGGAGCTGTTTTTT | CAIRGTANTGELFF
. | TRBJ1-2 | . | TRBV5-1 | TGCGCCAGCAGCTTTGGGCAGCGAGCTAACTATGGCTACACCTTC | CASSFGQRANYGYTF
many | TRBJ1-1 | TRBD1 | TRBV5-4 | TGTGCCAGCAGCCACGAGACAGGGCGGCCTGAAGCTTTCTTT | CASSHETGRPEAFF
many | TRBJ1-2 | . | TRBV11-1 | TGTGCCAGCAGCTTAGCGCCTCAGAACTATGGCTACACCTTC | CASSLAPQNYGYTF
many | TRBJ2-5 | . | TRBV29-1 | TGCAGCGCTGGGGTCCAGCCGCAAGAGACCCAGTACTTC | CSAGVQPQETQYF
few | TRBJ2-6 | TRBD1 | TRBV5-1 | TGCGCCAGCAGATACGTCTTCAGGGGGTCTGGGGCCAACGTCCTGACTTTC | CASRYVFRGSGANVLTF
many | TRBJ2-1 | . | TRBV4-3 | TGCGCCAGCAGCTCTAGGTCGAAGGGTGAAATCTACAATGAGCAGTTCTTC | CASSSRSKGEIYNEQFF
many | TRBJ2-1 | . | TRBV6-2/TRBV6-3 | TGTGCCAGCAGTTACTCGATTGGGGCAGCATCCTACAATGAGCAGTTCTTC | CASSYSIGAASYNEQFF
many | TRBJ2-7 | . | TRBV7-2 | TGTGCCAGCAGCTTAGTGGTAGGCCTCGAGCAGTACTTC | CASSLVVGLEQYF
many | TRBJ2-7 | TRBD1 | TRBV30 | TGTGCCTGGGACCCGGGACAGGGGTACTACGAGCAGTACTTC | CAWDPGQGYYEQYF
many | TRBJ2-2 | . | TRBV12-3/TRBV12-4 | TGTGCCAGCAGCCGCAGGGGGGACGGCACCGGGGAGCTGTTTTTT | CASSRRGDGTGELFF
many | TRBJ2-3 | . | TRBV7-9 | TGTGCCAGCAGCCTGGACTCAACCCCAGATACGCAGTATTTT | CASSLDSTPDTQYF
many | TRBJ2-2 | . | TRBV6-2/TRBV6-3 | TGTGCCTATGGGCCATCGAACACCGGGGAGCTGTTTTTT | CAYGPSNTGELFF
many | TRBJ1-2 | . | TRBV5-1 | TGCGCCAGCAGCTTGAAGACAAACTATGGCTACACCTTC | CASSLKTNYGYTF
many | TRBJ2-2 | . | TRBV5-4 | TGTGCCAGCAGCTTGGAATCGGGTACCGGGGAGCTGTTTTTT | CASSLESGTGELFF
. | TRBJ2-1 | . | TRBV6-1 | TGTGCCAGCAGTCCTACCCTACTTCCGGAGCAGTTCTTC | CASSPTLLPEQFF
many | TRBJ1-2 | TRBD1 | TRBV12-3/TRBV12-4 | TGTGCCAGCAGTCCCCAGACAGGGGGCGGCTATGGCTACACCTTC | CASSPQTGGGYGYTF
few | TRBJ2-3 | . | TRBV24-1 | TGTGCCACCAGTGATACAGGGCTTAAACCAGATACGCAGTATTTT | CATSDTGLKPDTQYF
many | TRBJ2-1 | . | TRBV6-5 | TGTGCCAGCAGTTACGCGGCGTCGCGGGTTTATGAGCAGTTCTTC | CASSYAASRVYEQFF
many | TRBJ1-1 | . | TRBV5-4 | TGTGCCAGCAGCTTTGGGGAGGACACTGAAGCTTTCTTT | CASSFGEDTEAFF
many | TRBJ1-1 | . | TRBV19 | TGTGCCAGTAGCCCGGACAGAAGCGACACTGAAGCTTTCTTT | CASSPDRSDTEAFF
many | TRBJ2-7 | . | TRBV20-1 | TGCAGTGCAAAATCGGGACTTACAGAGCAGTACTTC | CSAKSGLTEQYF
. | TRBJ2-3 | . | TRBV20-1 | TGCAGTGCTAGAGGGGGGGCGGGGGGCACAGATACGCAGTATTTT | CSARGGAGGTDTQYF
few | TRBJ2-3 | . | TRBV29-1 | TGCAGCGTTGATCGTACAGGGAAGGATACGCAGTATTTT | CSVDRTGKDTQYF